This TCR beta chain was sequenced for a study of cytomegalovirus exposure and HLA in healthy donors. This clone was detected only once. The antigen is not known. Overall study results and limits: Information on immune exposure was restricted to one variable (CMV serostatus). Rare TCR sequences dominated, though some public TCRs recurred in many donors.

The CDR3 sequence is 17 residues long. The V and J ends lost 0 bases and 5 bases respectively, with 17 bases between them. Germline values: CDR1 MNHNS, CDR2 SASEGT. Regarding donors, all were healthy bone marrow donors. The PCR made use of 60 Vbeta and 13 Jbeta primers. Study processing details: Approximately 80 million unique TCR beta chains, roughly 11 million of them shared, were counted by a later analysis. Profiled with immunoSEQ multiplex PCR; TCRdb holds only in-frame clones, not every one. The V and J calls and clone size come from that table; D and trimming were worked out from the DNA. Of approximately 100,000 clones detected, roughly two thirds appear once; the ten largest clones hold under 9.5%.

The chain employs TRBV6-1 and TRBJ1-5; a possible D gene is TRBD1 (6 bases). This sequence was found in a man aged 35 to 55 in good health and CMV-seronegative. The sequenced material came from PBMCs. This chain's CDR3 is CASSEAGGPANHQPQHF. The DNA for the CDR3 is TGTGCCAGCAGTGAAGCGGGGGGGCCCGCTAATCATCAGCCCCAGCATTTT.